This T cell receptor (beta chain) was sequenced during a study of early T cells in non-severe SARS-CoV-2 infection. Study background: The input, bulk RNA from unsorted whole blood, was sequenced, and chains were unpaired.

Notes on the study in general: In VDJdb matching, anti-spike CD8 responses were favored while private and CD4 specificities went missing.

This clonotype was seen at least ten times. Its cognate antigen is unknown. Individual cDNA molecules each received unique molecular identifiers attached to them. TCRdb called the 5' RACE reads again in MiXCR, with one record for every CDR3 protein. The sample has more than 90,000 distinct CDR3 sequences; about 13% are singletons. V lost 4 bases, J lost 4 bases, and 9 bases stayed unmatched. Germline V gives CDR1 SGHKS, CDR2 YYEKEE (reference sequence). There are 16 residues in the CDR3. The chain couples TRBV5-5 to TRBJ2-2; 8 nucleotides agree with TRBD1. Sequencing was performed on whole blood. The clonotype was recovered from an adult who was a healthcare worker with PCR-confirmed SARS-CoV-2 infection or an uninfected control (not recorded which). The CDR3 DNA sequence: TGTGCCAGCAGCCGCCGGACAGGGAAGGCCACCGGGGAGCTGTTTTTT. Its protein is CASSRRTGKATGELFF.